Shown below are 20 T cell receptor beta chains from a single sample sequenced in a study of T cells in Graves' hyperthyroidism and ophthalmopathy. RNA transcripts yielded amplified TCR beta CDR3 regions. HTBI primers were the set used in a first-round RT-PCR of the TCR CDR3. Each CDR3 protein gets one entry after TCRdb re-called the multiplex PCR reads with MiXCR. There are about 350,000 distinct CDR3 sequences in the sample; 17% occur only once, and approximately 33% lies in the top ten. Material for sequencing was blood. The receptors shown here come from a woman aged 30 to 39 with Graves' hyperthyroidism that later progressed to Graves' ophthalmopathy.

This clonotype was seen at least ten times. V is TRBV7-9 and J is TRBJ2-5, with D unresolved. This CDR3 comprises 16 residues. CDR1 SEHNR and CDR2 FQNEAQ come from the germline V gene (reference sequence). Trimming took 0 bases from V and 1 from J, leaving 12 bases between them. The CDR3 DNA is TGTGCCAGCAGCTTAGCGACTCCTCCCCCCCAAGAGACCCAGTACTTC. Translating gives CASSLATPPPQETQYF.

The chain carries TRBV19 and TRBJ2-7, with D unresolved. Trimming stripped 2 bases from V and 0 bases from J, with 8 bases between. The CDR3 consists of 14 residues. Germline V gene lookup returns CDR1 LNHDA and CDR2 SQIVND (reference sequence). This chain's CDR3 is CASSITSNSYEQYF. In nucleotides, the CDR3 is TGTGCCAGTAGTATAACGAGCAACTCCTACGAGCAGTACTTC.

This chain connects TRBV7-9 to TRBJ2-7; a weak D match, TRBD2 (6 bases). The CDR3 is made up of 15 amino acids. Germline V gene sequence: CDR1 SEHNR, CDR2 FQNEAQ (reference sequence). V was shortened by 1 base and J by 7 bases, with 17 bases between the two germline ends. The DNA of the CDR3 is TGTGCCAGCAGCTTAGAGAGGACTAATCGCGGTGAGCAGTACTTC. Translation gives CASSLERTNRGEQYF.

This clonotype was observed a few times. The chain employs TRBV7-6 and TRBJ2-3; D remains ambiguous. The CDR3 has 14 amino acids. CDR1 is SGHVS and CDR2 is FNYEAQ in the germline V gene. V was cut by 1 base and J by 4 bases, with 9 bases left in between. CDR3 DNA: TGTGCCAGCAGCTTAGGAAGGCCCCCAGATACGCAGTATTTT. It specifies CASSLGRPPDTQYF. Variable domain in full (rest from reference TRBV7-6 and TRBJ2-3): GAGVSQSPRYKVTKRGQDVALRCDPISGHVSLYWYRQALGQGPEFLTYFNYEAQQDKSGLPNDRFSAERPEGSISTLTIQRTEQRDSAMYRCASSLGRPPDTQYFGPGTRLTVL.

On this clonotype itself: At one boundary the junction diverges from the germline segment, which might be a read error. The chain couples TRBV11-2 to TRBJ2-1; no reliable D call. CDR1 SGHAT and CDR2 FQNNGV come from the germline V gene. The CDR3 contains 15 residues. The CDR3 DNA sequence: TGTGCCAGCAGCCCTCCGGGCGAAACCTACAATGAGCAGCTCTTC. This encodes CASSPPGETYNEQLF.

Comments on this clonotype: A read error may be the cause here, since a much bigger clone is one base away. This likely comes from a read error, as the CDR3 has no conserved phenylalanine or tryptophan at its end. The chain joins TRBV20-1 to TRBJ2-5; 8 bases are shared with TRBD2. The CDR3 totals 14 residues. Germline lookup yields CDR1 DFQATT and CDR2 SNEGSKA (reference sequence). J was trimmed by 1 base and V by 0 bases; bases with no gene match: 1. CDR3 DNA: TGCAGTGCTAGAGAGACTAGCGCCCAAGAGACCCAGTACTTA. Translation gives CSARETSAQETQYL.

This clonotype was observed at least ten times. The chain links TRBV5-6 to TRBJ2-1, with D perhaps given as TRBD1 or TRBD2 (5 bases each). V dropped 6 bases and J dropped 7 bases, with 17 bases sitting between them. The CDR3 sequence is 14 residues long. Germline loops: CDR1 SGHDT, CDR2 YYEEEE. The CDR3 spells CASTPVGRLNEQFF. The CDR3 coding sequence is TGTGCCAGCACACCGGTGGGACGACTAAATGAGCAGTTCTTC.

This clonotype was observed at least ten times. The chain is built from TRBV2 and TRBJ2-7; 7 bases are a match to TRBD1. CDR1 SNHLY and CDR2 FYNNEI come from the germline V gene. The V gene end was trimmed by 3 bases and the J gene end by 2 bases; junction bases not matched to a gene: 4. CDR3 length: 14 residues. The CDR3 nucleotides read TGTGCCAGCAGTGACTGGACAGGCCCCTACGAGCAGTACTTC. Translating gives CASSDWTGPYEQYF.

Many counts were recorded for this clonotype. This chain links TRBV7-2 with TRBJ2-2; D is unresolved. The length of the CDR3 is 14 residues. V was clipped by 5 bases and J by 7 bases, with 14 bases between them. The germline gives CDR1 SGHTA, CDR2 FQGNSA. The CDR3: CASSPQIQVGELFF. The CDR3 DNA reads TGTGCCAGCAGCCCACAGATTCAAGTCGGGGAGCTGTTTTTT.

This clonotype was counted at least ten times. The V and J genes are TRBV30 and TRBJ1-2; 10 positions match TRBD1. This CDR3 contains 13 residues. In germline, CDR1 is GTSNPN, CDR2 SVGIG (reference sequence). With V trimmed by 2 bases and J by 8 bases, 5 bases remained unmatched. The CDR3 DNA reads TGTGCCTGGAGTACCGGGACAGGGGACGGCTACACCTTC. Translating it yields CAWSTGTGDGYTF.

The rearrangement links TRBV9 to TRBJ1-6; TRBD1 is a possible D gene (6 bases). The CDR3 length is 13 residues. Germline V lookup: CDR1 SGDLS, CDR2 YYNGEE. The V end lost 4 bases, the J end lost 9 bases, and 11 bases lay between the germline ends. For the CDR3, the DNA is TGTGCCAGCAGCCTCCAGGGGAGTTCACCCCTCCACTTT. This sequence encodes CASSLQGSSPLHF.

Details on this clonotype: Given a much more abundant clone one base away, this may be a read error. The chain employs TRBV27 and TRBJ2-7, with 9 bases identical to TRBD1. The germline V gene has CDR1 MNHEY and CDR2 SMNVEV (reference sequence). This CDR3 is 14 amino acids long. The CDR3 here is CTSSLRTGVSEQYF. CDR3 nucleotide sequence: TGTACCAGCAGTCTACGGACAGGGGTCAGCGAGCAGTACTTC.

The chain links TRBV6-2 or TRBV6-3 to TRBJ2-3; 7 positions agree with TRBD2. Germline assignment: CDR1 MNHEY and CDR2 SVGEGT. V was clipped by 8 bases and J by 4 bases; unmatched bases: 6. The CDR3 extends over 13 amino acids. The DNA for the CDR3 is TGTGCCAGCGCTCGCGGGGGAGCAGATACGCAGTATTTT. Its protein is CASARGGADTQYF.

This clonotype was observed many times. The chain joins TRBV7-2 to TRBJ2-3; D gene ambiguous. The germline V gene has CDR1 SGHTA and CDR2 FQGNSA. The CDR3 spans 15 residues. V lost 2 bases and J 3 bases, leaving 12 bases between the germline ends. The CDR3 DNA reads TGTGCCAGCAGCTTACCATACGAGATAACAGATACGCAGTATTTT. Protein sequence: CASSLPYEITDTQYF.

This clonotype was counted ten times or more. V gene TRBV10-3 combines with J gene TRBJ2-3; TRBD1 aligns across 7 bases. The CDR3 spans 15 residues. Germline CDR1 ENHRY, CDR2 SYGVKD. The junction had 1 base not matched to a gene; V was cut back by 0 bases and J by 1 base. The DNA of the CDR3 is TGTGCCATCAGTGAGTCAGGGGGCGGCACAGATACGCAGTATTTT. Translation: CAISESGGGTDTQYF.

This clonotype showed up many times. CDR3 amino acids: CASSPRGVISNTEAFF. CDR3 sequence (DNA): TGTGCCAGCTCACCAAGAGGCGTAATCTCGAACACTGAAGCTTTCTTT. The chain combines TRBV18 with TRBJ1-1; D gene uncertain. Germline-derived CDR1 and CDR2 are KGHSH and LQKENI. Trimming removed 2 bases at V and 1 base at J, with 14 bases between. This CDR3 contains 16 residues.

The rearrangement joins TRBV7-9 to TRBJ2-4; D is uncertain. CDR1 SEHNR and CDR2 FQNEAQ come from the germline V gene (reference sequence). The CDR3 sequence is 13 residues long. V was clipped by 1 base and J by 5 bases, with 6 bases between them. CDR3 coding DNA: TGTGCCAGCAGCTTAGAGTTCCAAAACATTCAGTACTTC. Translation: CASSLEFQNIQYF.

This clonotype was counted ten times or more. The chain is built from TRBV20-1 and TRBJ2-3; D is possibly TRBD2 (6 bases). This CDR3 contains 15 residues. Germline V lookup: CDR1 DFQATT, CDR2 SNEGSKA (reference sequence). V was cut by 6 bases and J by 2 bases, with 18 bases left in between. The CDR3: CSAGVAVGDTDTQYF. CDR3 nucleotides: TGCAGTGCAGGGGTAGCGGTGGGTGACACAGATACGCAGTATTTT.

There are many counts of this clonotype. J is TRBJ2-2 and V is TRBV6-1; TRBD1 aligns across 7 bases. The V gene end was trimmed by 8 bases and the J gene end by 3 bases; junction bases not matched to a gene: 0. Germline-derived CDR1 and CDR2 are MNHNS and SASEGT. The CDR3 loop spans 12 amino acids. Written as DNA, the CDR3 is TGTGCCAGCCAGGGGGACACCGGGGAGCTGTTTTTT. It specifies CASQGDTGELFF.

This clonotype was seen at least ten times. The CDR3 nucleotides read TGCAGTGCTAGAGATTTACAGGGCTCGGGGCAGTACTTC. It specifies CSARDLQGSGQYF. V gene TRBV20-1 combines with J gene TRBJ2-7; TRBD1 is a possible D gene (6 bases). V was cut by 0 bases and J by 9 bases, with 15 bases left in between. The CDR3 totals 13 residues. CDR1 and CDR2 from the germline V gene are DFQATT and SNEGSKA (reference sequence).